This T cell receptor beta chain was identified in a study of cytomegalovirus exposure and HLA in healthy donors. Across the whole study: The study placed about 86% of its approximately 400 genotyped donors in the Caucasian-associated ancestry cluster. Study conclusions and caveats: A later analysis revealed that TCR association rates differed between HLA loci, peaking at DRB1 and bottoming out at HLA-C. The study listed 164 cytomegalovirus-associated TCR beta chains. For most TCR beta V segments, an earlier analysis put the productive rate at about 87% or about 30% of the time.

Notes on this clone: What it recognizes is unknown.

The PCR ran on 60 Vbeta and 13 Jbeta primers. Data came from immunoSEQ multiplex PCR; TCRdb stores just in-frame clones and leaves some out. Altogether approximately 190,000 clones are present, over 75% being singletons, with the ten largest covering about 3.8%. Per the germline V gene, CDR1 is SGDLS and CDR2 is YYNGEE. The CDR3 has 14 residues. Trimming cost V 5 bases and J 4 bases; bases outside gene matches: 5. The sequence was collected from a man aged 45-65 years in good health and CMV-seronegative. The chain is built from TRBV9 and TRBJ2-2; 7 bases align to TRBD1. The sequenced material came from PBMCs. For the CDR3, the DNA is TGTGCCAGCAGTAGACAGGGTAGCACCGGGGAGCTGTTTTTT. It specifies CASSRQGSTGELFF.